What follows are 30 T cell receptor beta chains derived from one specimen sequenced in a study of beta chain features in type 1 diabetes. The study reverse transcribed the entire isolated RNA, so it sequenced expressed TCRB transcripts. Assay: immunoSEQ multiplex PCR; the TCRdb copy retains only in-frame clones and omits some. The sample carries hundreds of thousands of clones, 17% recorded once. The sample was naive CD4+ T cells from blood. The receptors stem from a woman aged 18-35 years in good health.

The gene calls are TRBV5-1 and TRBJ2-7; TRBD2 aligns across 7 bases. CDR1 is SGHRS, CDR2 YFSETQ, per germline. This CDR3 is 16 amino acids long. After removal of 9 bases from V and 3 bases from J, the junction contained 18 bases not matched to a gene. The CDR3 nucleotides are TGCGCCAACCAAAAAGGAGTGGCGGGGGATCACTACGAGCAGTACTTC. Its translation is CANQKGVAGDHYEQYF.

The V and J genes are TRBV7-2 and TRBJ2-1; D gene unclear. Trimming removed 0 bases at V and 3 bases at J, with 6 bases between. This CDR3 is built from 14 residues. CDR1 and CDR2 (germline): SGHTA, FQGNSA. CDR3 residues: CASSLAGDYNEQFF. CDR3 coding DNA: TGTGCCAGCAGCTTAGCGGGCGACTACAATGAGCAGTTCTTC.

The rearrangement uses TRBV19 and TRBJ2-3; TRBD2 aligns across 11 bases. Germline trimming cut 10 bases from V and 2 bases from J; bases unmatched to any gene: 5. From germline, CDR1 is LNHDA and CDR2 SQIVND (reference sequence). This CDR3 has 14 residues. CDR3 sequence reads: CATATSGTTDTQYF. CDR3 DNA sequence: TGTGCCACCGCGACTAGCGGGACCACAGATACGCAGTATTTT.

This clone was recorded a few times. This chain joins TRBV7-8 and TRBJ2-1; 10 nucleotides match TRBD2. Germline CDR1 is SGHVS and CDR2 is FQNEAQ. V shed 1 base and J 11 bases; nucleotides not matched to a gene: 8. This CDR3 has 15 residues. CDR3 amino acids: CASSLELAGASQQFF. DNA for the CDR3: TGTGCCAGCAGCTTAGAGCTAGCGGGAGCCTCCCAGCAGTTCTTC.

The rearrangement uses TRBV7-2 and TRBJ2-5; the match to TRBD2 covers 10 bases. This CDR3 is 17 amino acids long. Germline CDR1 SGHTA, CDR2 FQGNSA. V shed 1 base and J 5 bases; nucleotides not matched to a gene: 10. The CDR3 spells CASSLVMSGRAWETQYF. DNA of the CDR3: TGTGCCAGCAGCTTAGTTATGAGCGGGAGGGCGTGGGAGACCCAGTACTTC.

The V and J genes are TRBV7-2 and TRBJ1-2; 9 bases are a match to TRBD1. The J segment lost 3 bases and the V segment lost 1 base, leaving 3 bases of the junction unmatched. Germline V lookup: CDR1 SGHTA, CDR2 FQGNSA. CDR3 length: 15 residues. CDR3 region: CASSLGTGVYYGYTF. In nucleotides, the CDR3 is TGTGCCAGCAGCTTAGGGACAGGGGTTTACTATGGCTACACCTTC.

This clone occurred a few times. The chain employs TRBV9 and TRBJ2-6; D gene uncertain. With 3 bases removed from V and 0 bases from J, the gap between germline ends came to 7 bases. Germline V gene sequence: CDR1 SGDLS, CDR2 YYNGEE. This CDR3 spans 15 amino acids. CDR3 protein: CASSDTISGANVLTF. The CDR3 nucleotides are TGTGCCAGCAGCGACACCATCTCTGGGGCCAACGTCCTGACTTTC. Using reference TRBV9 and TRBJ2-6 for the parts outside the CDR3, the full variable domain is DSGVTQTPKHLITATGQRVTLRCSPRSGDLSVYWYQQSLDQGLQFLIQYYNGEERAKGNILERFSAQQFPDLHSELNLSSLELGDSALYFCASSDTISGANVLTFGAGSRLTVL.

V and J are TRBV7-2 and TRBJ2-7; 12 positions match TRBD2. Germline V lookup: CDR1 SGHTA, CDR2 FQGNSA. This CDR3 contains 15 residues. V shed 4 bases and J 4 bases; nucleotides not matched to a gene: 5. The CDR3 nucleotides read TGTGCCAGCAGCTATTCTAGCGGGAGGGCGTACGAGCAGTACTTC. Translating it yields CASSYSSGRAYEQYF.

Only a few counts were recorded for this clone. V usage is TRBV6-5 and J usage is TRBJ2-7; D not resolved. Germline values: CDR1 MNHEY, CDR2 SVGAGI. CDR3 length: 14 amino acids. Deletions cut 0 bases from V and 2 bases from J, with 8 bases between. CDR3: CASSYSAVPYEQYF. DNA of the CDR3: TGTGCCAGCAGTTACTCGGCGGTTCCCTACGAGCAGTACTTC.

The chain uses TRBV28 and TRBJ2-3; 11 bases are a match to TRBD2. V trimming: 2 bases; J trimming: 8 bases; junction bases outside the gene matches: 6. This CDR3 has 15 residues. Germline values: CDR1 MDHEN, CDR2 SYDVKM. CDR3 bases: TGTGCCAGCAGTTTAAAGACTAGCGGGAAAGGTACGCAGTATTTT. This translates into CASSLKTSGKGTQYF.

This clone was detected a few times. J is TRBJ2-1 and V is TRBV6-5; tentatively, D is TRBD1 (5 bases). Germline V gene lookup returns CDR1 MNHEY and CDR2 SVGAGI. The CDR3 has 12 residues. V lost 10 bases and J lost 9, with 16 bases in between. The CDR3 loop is CATSEQGGEQFF. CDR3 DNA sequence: TGTGCCACTTCGGAGCAGGGCGGTGAGCAGTTCTTC.

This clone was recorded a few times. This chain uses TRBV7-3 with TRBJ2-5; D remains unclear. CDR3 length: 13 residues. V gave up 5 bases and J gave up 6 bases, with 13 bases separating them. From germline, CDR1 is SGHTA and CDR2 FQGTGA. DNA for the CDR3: TGTGCCAGCAGCGCACAAGTACGGCAGACCCAGTACTTC. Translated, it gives CASSAQVRQTQYF.

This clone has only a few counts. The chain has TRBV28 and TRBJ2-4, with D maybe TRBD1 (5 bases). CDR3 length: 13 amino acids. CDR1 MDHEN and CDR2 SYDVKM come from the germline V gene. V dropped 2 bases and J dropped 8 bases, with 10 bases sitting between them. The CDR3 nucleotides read TGTGCCAGCAGTTTAGCAGGGCCGGACATTCAGTACTTC. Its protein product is CASSLAGPDIQYF. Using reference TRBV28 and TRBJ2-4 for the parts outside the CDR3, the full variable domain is DVKVTQSSRYLVKRTGEKVFLECVQDMDHENMFWYRQDPGLGLRLIYFSYDVKMKEKGDIPEGYSVSREKKERFSLILESASTNQTSMYLCASSLAGPDIQYFGAGTRLSVL.

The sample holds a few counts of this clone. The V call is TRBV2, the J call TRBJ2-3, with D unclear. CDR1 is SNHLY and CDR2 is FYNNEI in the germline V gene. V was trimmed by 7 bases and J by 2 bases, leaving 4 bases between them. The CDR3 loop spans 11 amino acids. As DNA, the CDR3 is TGTGCCAGCACAAACACAGATACGCAGTATTTT. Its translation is CASTNTDTQYF.

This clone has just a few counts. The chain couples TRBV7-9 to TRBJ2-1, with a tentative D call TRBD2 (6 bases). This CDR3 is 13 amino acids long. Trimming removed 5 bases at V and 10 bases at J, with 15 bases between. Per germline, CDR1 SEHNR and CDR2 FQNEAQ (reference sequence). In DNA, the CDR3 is TGTGCCAGCAGCCCGTCGGGGGAATTCGAGCAGTTCTTC. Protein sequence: CASSPSGEFEQFF.

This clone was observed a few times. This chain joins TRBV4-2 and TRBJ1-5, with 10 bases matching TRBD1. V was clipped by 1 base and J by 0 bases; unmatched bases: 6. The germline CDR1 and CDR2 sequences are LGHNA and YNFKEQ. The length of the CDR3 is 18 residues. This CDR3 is CASSQAGQGQDSNQPQHF. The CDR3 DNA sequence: TGTGCCAGCAGCCAAGCGGGACAGGGGCAAGATAGCAATCAGCCCCAGCATTTT.

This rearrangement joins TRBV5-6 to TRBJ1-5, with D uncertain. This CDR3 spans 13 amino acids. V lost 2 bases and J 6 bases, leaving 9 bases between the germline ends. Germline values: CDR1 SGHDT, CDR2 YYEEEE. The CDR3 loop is CASSLGGIQPQHF. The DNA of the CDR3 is TGTGCCAGCAGCTTAGGAGGGATTCAGCCCCAGCATTTT.

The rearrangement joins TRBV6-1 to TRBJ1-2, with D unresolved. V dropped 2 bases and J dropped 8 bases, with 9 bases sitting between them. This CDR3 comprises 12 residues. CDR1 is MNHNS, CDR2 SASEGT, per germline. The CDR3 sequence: CASSERLEGYTF. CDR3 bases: TGTGCCAGCAGTGAACGATTAGAAGGCTACACCTTC.

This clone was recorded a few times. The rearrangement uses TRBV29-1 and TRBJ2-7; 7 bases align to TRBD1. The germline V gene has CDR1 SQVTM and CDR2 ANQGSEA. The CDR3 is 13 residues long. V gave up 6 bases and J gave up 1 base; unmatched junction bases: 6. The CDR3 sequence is CSVQGPTSYEQYF. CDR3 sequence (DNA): TGCAGCGTACAGGGGCCGACGTCCTACGAGCAGTACTTC.

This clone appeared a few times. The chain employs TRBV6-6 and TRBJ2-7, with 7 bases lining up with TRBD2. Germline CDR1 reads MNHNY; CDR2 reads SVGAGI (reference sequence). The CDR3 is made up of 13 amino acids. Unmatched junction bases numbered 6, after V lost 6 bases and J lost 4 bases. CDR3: CASSGGLGYEQYF. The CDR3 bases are TGTGCCAGCAGCGGGGGGTTGGGGTACGAGCAGTACTTC.

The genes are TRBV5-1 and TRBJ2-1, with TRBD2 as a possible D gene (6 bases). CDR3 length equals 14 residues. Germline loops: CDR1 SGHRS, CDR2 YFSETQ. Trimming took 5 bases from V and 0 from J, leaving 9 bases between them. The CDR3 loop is CASSRGDSYNEQFF. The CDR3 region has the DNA TGCGCCAGCAGTCGCGGGGACTCCTACAATGAGCAGTTCTTC.

DNA of the CDR3: TGTGCCAGCAGTTTACGGGAGGGGAAGACTGAAGCTTTCTTT. Its protein product is CASSLREGKTEAFF. The chain has TRBV27 and TRBJ1-1, with D possibly matching TRBD1 (5 bases). V was cut by 2 bases and J by 5 bases, with 12 bases left in between. The CDR3 is 14 amino acids. The V gene's germline CDR1 is MNHEY and CDR2 SMNVEV (reference sequence).

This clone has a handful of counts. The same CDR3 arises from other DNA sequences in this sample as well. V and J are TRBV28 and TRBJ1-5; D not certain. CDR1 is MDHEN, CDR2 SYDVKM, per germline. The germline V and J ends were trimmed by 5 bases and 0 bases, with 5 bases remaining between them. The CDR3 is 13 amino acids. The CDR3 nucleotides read TGTGCCAGCAGTCTTCTTAGCAATCAGCCCCAGCATTTT. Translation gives CASSLLSNQPQHF.

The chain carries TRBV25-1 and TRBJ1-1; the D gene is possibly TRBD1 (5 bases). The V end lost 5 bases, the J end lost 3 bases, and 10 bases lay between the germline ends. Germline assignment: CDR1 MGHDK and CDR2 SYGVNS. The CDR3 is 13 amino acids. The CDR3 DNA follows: TGTGCCAGCAGTTTTGCGGGGGACACTGAAGCTTTCTTT. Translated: CASSFAGDTEAFF.

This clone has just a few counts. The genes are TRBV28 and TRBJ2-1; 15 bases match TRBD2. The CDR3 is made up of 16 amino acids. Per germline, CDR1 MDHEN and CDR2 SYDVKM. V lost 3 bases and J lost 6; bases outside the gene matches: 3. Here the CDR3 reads CASSFAGLAGGNEQFF. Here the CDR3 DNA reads TGTGCCAGCAGTTTCGCGGGACTAGCGGGAGGCAATGAGCAGTTCTTC.

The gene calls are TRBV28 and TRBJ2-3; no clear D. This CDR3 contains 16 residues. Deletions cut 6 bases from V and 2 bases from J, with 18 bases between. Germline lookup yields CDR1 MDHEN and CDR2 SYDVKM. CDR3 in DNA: TGTGCCAGCAGACCACCCCGAGCTAGTGACACAGATACGCAGTATTTT. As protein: CASRPPRASDTDTQYF.

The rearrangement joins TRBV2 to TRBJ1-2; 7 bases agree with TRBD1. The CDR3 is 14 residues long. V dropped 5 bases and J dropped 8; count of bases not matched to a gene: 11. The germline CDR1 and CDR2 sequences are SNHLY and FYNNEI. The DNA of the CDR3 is TGTGCCAGCAGTCTAAACAGGGGCCCAGGAGGCTACACCTTC. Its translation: CASSLNRGPGGYTF.

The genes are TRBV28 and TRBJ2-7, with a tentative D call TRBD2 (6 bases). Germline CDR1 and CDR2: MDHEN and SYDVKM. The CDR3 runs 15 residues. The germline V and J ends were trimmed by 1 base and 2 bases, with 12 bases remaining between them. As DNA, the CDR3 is TGTGCCAGCAGTTTATTTGTGGGAGGAGCCTACGAGCAGTACTTC. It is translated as CASSLFVGGAYEQYF.

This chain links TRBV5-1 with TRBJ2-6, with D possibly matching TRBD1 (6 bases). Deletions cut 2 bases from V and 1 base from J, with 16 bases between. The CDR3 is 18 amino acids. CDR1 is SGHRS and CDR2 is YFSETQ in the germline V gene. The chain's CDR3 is CASSFRGLPPSGANVLTF. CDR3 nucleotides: TGCGCCAGCAGCTTCAGGGGTCTCCCCCCTTCTGGGGCCAACGTCCTGACTTTC. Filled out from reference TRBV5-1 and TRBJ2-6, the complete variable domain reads KAGVTQTPRYLIKTRGQQVTLSCSPISGHRSVSWYQQTPGQGLQFLFEYFSETQRNKGNFPGRFSGRQFSNSRSEMNVSTLELGDSALYLCASSFRGLPPSGANVLTFGAGSRLTVL.

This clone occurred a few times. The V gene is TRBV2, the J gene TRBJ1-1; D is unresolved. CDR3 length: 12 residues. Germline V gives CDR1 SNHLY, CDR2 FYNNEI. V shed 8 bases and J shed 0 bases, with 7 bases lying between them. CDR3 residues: CASCFLNTEAFF. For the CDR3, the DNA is TGTGCCAGCTGCTTCTTGAACACTGAAGCTTTCTTT.